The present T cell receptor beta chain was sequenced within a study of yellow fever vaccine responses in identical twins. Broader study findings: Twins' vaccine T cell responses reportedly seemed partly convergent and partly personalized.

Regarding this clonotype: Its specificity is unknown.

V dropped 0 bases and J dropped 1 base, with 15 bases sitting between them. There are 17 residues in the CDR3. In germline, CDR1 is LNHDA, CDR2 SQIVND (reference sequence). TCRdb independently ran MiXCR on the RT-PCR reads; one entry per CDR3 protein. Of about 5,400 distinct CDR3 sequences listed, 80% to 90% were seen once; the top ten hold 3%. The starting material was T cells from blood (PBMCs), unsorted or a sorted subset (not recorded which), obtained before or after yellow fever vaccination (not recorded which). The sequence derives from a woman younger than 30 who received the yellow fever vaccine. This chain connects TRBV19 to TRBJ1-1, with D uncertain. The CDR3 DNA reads TGTGCCAGTAGTATAGATTCTTTTCAGGCCGGGAACACTGAAGCTTTCTTT. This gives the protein CASSIDSFQAGNTEAFF.